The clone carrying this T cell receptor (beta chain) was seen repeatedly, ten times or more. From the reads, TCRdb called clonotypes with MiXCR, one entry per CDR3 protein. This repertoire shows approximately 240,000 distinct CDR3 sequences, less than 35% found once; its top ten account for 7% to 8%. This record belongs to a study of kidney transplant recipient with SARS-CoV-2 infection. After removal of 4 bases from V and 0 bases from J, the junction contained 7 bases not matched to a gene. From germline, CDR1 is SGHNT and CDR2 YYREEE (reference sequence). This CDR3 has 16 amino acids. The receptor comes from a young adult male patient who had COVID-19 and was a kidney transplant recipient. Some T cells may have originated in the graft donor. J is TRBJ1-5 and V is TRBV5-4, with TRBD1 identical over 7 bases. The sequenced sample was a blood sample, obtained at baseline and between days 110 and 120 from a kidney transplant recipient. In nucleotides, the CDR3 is TGTGCCAGCAGCGGGAACAGGGGAAGTAGCAATCAGCCCCAGCATTTT. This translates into CASSGNRGSSNQPQHF.